This T cell receptor beta chain was identified during a study of blood T cell repertoires in COVID-19 (TCRdb year 2020). Notes on the research overall: The collaborator samples originated in the United States, Italy and Spain and spanned the acute and convalescent phases of COVID-19. The dataset comprised deeply sampled blood TCRbeta repertoires from subjects exposed to, actively infected with, or recovered from COVID-19. A freely available public database, intended as a resource for researchers studying the immune response to SARS-CoV-2, is where the repertoires were released. The samples were drawn from two sources: the first 160 participants of the ongoing ImmuneRACE study, and about 1,300 subjects contributed by 6 global collaborators. Where available, HLA class I and class II types were taken from metadata supplied by the sample provider and were not determined by assay-based typing. The prospective study material was composed of cDNA or gDNA derived from T cells, B-cell-depleted T cells, or PBMCs. A de-identified subject ID, COVID-19 status, age in years and sex were almost always included in the sample metadata.

Paper-wide results and their limitations: The amount of clinical and demographic metadata varied by source and participant and was provided uncurated.

V is clipped by 5 bases and J by 2 bases, and the sequence between their germline boundaries is 9 bases long. The germline V gene yields SGHTA for CDR1 and FQGTGA for CDR2. The CDR3, from cysteine to phenylalanine, totals 13 residues. Just CDR3 DNA is preserved here, 39 bases in frame from base 1. This clone was counted only a few times. No antigen is known for it. Per-base quality was not reported, and no clone a single base away is much larger than it. The collaborating institutions used their own protocols to collect whole blood in K2EDTA tubes. For TCRbeta analysis, collaborator samples were shipped as frozen whole blood, as isolated PBMCs, or as DNA extracted from either sample type. TCRbeta CDR3 regions were amplified from genomic DNA using the immunoSEQ Assay, a bias-controlled multiplex PCR. The authors' analysis ran thus. Nucleated cell counts per sample were estimated from amplification of reference gene primers within the assay. To quantify the absolute abundance of each unique TCRbeta CDR3 rearrangement, sequence reads were collapsed and filtered. Productive Simpson clonality was computed per sample as the square root of Simpson's diversity index over productive rearrangements. TCRdb re-hosts the immuneACCESS table, in-frame sequences only. Its copies lack some clones; in the studies checked, an unresolved V gene accounts for under half of them, and the cause for the rest is not known. The DNA was the basis for D and trimming; V, J and clone size are from that table. This sample comprises a few hundred thousand clones, around 84% of them detected only once. The top ten clones comprise 4.2% of the sample.

The receptor was isolated from a man aged 55 to 70 with acute or convalescent COVID-19. Sequencing used peripheral blood. This receptor chain uses TRBV7-3 and TRBJ2-5, with the D gene uncertain. The CDR3 reads as follows: CASSPGRQETQYF. In nucleotides, the sequence is TGTGCCAGCAGCCCTGGCAGGCAAGAGACCCAGTACTTC.